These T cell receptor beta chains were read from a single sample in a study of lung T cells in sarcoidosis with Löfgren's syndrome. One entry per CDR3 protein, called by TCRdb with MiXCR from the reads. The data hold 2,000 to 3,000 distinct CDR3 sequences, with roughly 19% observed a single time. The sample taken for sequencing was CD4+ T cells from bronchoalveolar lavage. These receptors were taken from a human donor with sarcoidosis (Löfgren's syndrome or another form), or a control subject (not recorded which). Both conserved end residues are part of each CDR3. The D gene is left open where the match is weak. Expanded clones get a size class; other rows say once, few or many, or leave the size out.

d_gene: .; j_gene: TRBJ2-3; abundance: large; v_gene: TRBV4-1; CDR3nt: TGCGCCAGCAGCCTCAGCCAGGGTCCAGATACGCAGTATTTT; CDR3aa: CASSLSQGPDTQYF
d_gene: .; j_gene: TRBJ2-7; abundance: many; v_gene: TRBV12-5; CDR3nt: TGTGCTAGTGGTTTGGAGACAGGATCCGAGCAGTACTTC; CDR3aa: CASGLETGSEQYF
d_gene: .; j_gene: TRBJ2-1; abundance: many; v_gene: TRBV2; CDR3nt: TGTGCCAGTCAGCGGGGTTCAGGGGTGAATGAGCAGTTCTTC; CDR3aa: CASQRGSGVNEQFF
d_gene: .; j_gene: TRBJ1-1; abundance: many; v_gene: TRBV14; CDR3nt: TGTGCCAGCAGCCAAGGTAACCGGGGGGCGCTTTCTGAAGCTTTCTTT; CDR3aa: CASSQGNRGALSEAFF
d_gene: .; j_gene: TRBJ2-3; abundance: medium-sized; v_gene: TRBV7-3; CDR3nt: TGTGCCAGCAGCTTAAATTCCAGGGGTACGCAGTATTTT; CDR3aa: CASSLNSRGTQYF
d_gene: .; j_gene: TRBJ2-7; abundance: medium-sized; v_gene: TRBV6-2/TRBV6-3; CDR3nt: TGTGCCAGCACCCCGAAGGCTAGCGCAAACGAGCAGTACTTC; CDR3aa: CASTPKASANEQYF
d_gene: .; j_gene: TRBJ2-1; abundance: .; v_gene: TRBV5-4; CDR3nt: TGTGCCAGCAGCTTGGATTCTAGCGTGGCATTCTTC; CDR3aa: CASSLDSSVAFF
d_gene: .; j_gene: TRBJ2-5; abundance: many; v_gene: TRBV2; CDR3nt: TGTGCCAGCAGTGAACAGATGAGGGAGACCCAGTACTTC; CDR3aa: CASSEQMRETQYF
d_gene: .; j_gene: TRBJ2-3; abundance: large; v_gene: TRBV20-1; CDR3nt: TGCAGTGCGAGACTATATAGCACAGATACGCAGTATTTT; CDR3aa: CSARLYSTDTQYF
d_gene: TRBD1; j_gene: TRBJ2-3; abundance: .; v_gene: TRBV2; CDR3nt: TGTGCTAGCAGTAAACAGGGGGCAGATACGCAGTATTTT; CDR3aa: CASSKQGADTQYF
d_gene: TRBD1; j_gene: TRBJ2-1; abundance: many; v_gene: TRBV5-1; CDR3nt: TGCGCCAGCAGCTTGATACAGGGGAATGAGCAGTTCTTC; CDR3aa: CASSLIQGNEQFF
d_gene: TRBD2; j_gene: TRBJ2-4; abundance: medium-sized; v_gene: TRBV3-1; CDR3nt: TGTGCCAGCAGCCAGATGACTAGCGGAAGAGCCAAAAACATTCAGTACTTC; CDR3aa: CASSQMTSGRAKNIQYF
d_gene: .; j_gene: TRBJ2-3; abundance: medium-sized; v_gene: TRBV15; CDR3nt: TGTGCCACCAGCAGAGGGACAGGCACAGATACGCAGTATTTT; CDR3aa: CATSRGTGTDTQYF
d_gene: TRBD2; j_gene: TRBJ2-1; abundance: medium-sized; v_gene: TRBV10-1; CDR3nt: TGCGCCAGCAATAGGACTAGCATTTCCGATGAGCAGTTCTTC; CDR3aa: CASNRTSISDEQFF
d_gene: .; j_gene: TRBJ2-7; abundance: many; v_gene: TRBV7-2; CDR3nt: TGTGCCAGCAGTTCACGGTGGGACATTAGGTCCTACGAGCAGTACTTC; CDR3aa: CASSSRWDIRSYEQYF
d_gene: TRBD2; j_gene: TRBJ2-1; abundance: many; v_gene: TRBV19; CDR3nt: TGTGCCAGTAACCCTACAGGGGCCGGGACTAGCGGGAGGGCCGCTGAGCAGTTCTTC; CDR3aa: CASNPTGAGTSGRAAEQFF
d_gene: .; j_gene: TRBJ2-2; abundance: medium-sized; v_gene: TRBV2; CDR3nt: TGTGCCAGCAGTGTAGAACGCTGGAACACCGGGGAGCTGTTTTTT; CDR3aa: CASSVERWNTGELFF
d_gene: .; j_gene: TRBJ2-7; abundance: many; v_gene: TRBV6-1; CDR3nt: TGTGCCAGCAGTCCTATCCAGACCGGTCCCCTATACTTC; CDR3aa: CASSPIQTGPLYF
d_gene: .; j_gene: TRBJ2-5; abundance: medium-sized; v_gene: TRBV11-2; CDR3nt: TGTGCCAGCAGCAAGGCAGAGCAAGAGACCCAGTACTTC; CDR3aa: CASSKAEQETQYF
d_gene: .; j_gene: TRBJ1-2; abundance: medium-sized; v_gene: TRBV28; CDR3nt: TGTGCCAGCAGTCATCAACGCTATGGCTACACCTTC; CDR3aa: CASSHQRYGYTF
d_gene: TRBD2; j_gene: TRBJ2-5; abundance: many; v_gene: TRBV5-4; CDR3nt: TGTGCCAGCAAACGGACTAGCGGAAACGAAGAGACCCAGTACTTC; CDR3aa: CASKRTSGNEETQYF
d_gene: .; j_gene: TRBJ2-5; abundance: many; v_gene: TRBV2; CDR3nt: TGTGCCAGCAGTGAAGCGACCGCTCGAGAGACCCAGTACTTC; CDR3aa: CASSEATARETQYF
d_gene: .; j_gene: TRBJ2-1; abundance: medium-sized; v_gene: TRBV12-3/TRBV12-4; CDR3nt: TGTGCCAGCAGCCGCTTGGACGGCAATGAGCAGTTCTTC; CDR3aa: CASSRLDGNEQFF
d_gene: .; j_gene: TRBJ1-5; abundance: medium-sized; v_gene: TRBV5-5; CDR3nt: TGTGCCAGCAGCAACGGCGAAAATCAGCCCCAGCATTTT; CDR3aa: CASSNGENQPQHF
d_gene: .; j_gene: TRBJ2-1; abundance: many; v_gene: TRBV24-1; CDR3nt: TGTGCCACCGCGGAAGGGGGGGCCCGGTTGGGCAATGAGCAGTTCTTC; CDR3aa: CATAEGGARLGNEQFF
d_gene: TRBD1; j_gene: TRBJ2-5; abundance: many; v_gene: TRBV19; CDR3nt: TGTGCCAGTAGTAACCTCACAGGGGTACTGGGTTTCGGGGAGACCCAGTACTTC; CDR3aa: CASSNLTGVLGFGETQYF
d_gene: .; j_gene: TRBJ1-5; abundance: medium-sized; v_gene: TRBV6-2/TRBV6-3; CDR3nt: TGTGCCAGCAGTTTAAGCCGGGACCTAAAGCGCCAGCATTTT; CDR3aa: CASSLSRDLKRQHF
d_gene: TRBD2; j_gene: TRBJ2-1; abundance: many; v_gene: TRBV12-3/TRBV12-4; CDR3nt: TGTGCCAGCCGGGACAGCCGTGGCGGGAGGGTAAATGAGCAGTTCTTC; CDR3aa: CASRDSRGGRVNEQFF
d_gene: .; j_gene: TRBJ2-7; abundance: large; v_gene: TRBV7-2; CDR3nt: TGTGCCAGCAGCTTAGAGTCGAGTTACAGGTTCACGGACTCTTGGTTATACGAGCAGTACTTC; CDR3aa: CASSLESSYRFTDSWLYEQYF
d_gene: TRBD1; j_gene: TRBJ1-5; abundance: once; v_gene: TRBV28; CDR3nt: TGTACCAGCAGTCGGGCACAGGGGGCTCGGGATACGCAGCATTTT; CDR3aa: CTSSRAQGARDTQHF
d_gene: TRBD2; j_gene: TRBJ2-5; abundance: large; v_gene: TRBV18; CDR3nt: TGTGCCAGCTCTCCGATGGGAGGGTCGGAGACCCAGTACTTC; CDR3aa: CASSPMGGSETQYF
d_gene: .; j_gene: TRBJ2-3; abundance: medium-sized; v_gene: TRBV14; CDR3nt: TGTGCCAGCAGCCGGGATGGGGCCCAAGGAGATACGCAGTATTTT; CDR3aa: CASSRDGAQGDTQYF
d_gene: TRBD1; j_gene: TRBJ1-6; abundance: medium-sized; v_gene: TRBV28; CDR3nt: TGTGCCAGCAGTTTATTTGCAGGGGGTAATTCACCCCTCCACTTT; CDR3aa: CASSLFAGGNSPLHF
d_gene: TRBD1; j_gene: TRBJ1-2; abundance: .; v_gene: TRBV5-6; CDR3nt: TGTGCCAACAGCCACGGACAGGGGAACTATGGCTACACCTTC; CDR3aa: CANSHGQGNYGYTF
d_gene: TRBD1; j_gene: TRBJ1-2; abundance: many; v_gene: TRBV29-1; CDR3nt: TGCAGCGCCTCTGGGACAGGGCTGGATGGCTACACCTTC; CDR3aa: CSASGTGLDGYTF
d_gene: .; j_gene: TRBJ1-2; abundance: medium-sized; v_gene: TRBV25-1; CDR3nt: TGTGCCAGCAGTCACAATAACTATGGCTACACCTTC; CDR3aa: CASSHNNYGYTF
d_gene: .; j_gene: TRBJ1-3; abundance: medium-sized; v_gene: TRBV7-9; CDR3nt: TGTGCCAGCAGCCTTGTAAACACCATATATTTT; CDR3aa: CASSLVNTIYF
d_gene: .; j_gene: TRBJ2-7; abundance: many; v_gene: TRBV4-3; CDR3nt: TGCGCCAGCAGCCAAGAATTGGGGCCGCTCGAGCAGTACTTC; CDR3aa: CASSQELGPLEQYF
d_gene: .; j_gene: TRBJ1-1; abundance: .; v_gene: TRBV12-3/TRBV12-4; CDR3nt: TGTGCCAGCAGTTGCAGGGAGGCGAACACTGAAGCTTTCTTT; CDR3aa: CASSCREANTEAFF
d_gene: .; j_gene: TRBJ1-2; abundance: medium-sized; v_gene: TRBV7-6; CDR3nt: TGTGCCAGCAGCTTAGAGACAGAGGGCCGGCGTGGCTACACCTTC; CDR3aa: CASSLETEGRRGYTF
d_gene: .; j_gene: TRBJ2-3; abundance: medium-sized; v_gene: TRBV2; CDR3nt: TGTGCCAGCCGGGTAGGCCGGGATACGCAGTATTTT; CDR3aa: CASRVGRDTQYF
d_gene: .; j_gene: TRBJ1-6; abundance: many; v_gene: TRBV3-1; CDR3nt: TGTGCCAGCAGCCAAGATCCCCTTGCGAGGTCACCCCTCCACTTT; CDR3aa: CASSQDPLARSPLHF
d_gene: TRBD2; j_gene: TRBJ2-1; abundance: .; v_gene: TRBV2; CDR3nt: TGTGCCGGCAGACCCGGGACTAGCGGCACAAATGAGCAGTTCTTC; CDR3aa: CAGRPGTSGTNEQFF
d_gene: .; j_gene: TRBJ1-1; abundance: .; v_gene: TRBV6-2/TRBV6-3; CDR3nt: TGTGCCCGCAGTACGGGGGCTGGGACTGAAGCTTTCTTT; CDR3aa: CARSTGAGTEAFF
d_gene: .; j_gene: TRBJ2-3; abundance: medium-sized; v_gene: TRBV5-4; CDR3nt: TGTGCCAGCAGCTTAGACGATGGTACGCAGTATTTT; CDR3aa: CASSLDDGTQYF
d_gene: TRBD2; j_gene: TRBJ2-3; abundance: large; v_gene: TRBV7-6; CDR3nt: TGTGCCAGCAGCTTACTAGGACTAGCGGTTCCTAGCACAGATACGCAGTATTTT; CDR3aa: CASSLLGLAVPSTDTQYF
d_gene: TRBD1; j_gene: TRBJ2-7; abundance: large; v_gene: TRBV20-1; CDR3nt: TGCAGTGCTAGAGGCTTAGGGACAGGAGACTACGAGCAGTACTTC; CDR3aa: CSARGLGTGDYEQYF
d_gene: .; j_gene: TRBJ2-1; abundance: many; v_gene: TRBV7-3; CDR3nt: TGTGCCAGCAGCCCACGAGCGGGTGCATCCTACAATGAGCAGTTCTTC; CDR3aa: CASSPRAGASYNEQFF
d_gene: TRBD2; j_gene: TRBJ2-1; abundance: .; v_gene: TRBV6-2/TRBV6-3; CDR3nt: TGTGCCACTTCGAGGTGGAGCGGGAGGGCCATCCACAATGAGCAGTTCTTC; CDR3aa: CATSRWSGRAIHNEQFF
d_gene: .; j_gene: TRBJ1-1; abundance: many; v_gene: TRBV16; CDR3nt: TGTGCCAGCAGCCAATTTTCGGAGGGAAGTGGCACTGAAGCTTTCTTT; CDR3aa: CASSQFSEGSGTEAFF